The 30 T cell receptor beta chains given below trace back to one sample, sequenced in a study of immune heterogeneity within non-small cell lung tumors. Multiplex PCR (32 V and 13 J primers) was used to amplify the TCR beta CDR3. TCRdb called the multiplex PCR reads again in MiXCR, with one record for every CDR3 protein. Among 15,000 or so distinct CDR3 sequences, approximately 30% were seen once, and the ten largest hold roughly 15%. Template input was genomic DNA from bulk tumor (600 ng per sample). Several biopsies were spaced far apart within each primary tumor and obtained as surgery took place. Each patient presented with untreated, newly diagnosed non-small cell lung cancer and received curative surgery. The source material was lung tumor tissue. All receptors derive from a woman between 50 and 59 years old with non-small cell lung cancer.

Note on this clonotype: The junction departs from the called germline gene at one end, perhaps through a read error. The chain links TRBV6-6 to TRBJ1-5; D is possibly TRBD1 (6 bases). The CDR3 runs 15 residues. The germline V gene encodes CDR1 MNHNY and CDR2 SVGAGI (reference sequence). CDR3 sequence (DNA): TGTGCTAGCAGTTACTCGAGAGGGGGTGGTCATCCCCAGCATTTT. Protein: CASSYSRGGGHPQHF.

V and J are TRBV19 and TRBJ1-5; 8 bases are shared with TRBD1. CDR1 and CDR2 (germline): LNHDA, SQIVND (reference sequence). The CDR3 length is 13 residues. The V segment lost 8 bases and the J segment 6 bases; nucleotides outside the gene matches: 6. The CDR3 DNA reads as TGTGCCAGTGCCGGAACAGGGGGTCAGCCCCAGCATTTT. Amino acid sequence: CASAGTGGQPQHF.

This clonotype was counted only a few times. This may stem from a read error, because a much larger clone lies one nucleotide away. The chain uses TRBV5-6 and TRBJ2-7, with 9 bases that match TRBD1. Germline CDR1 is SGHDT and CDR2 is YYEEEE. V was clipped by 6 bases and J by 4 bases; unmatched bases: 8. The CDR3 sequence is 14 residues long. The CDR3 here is CASIGNRGRYEQYF. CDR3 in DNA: TGTGCCAGCATCGGTAACAGGGGGCGATACGAGCAGTACTTC.

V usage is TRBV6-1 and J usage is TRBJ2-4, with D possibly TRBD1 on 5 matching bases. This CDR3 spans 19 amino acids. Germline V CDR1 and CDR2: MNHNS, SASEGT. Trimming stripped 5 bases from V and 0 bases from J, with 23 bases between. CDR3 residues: CASSYPQTTALVAKNIQYF. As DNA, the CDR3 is TGTGCCAGCAGTTACCCCCAGACGACAGCTCTGGTAGCCAAAAACATTCAGTACTTC.

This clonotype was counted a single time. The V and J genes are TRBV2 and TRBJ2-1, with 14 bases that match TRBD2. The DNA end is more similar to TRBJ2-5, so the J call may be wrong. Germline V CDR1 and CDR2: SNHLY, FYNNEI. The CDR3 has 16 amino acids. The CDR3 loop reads CASSRTSGRPRETQYF. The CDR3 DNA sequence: TGTGCCAGCAGCAGGACTAGCGGGAGGCCTCGAGAGACCCAGTACTTC.

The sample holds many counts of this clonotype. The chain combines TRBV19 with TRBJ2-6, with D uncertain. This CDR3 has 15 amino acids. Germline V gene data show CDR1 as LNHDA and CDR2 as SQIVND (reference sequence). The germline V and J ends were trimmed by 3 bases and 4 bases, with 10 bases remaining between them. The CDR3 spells CASSIGWIGANVLTF. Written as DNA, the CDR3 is TGTGCCAGTAGTATTGGATGGATCGGGGCCAACGTCCTGACTTTC.

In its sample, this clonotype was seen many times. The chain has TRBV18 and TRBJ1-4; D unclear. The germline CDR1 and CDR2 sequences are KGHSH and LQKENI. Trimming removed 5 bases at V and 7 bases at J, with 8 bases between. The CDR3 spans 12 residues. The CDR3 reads CASSRYGEKLFF. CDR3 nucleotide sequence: TGTGCCAGCTCAAGATATGGTGAAAAACTGTTTTTT.

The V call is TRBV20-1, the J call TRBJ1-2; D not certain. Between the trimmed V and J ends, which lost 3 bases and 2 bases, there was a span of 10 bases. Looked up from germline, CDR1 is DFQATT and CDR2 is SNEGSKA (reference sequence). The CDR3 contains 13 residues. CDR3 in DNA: TGCAGTGCTAGCCTACTGCAGAACTATGGCTACACCTTC. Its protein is CSASLLQNYGYTF.

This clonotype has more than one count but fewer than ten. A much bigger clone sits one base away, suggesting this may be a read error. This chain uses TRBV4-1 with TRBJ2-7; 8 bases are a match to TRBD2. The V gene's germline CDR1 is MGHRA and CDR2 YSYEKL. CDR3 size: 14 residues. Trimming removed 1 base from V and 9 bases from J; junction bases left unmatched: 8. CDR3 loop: CASSQAPSGLGQYF. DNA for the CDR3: TGCGCCAGCAGCCAAGCCCCTAGCGGGCTGGGGCAGTACTTC.

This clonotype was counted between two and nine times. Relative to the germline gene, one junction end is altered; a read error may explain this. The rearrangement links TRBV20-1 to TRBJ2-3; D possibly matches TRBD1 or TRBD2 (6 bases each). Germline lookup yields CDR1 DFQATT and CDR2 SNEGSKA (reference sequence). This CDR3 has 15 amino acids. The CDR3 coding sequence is TGCAGTGCCCCGCTGGGGGGCGGGACGACAGATACGCAGTACTTT. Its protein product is CSAPLGGGTTDTQYF.

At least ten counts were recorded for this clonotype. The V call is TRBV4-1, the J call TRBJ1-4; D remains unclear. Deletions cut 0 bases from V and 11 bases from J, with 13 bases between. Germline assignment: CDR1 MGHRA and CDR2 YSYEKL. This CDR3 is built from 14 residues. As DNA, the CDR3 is TGCGCCAGCAGCCAAGACCTGGAAGTTGGCAAACTGTTTTTT. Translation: CASSQDLEVGKLFF.

CDR3 residues: CAISEPGPYEQYF. The CDR3 nucleotides are TGTGCCATCAGTGAACCGGGTCCTTACGAGCAGTACTTC. This rearrangement joins TRBV10-3 to TRBJ2-7; no reliable D call. CDR1 and CDR2 (germline): ENHRY, SYGVKD. The length of the CDR3 is 13 residues. The germline V and J ends were trimmed by 3 bases and 4 bases, with 10 bases remaining between them.

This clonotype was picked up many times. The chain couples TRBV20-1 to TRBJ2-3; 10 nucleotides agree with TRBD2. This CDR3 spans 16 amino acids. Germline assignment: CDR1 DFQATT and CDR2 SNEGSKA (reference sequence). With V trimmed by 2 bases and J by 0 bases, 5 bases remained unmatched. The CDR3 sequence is CSARPLAGISTDTQYF. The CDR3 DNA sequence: TGCAGTGCTAGACCACTAGCGGGGATTAGCACAGATACGCAGTATTTT.

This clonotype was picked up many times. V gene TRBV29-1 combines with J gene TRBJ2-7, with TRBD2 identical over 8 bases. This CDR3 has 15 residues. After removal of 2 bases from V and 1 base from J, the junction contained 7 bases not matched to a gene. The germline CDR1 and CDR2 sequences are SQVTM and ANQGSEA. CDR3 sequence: CSVEFQSGGSYEQYF. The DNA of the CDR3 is TGCAGCGTTGAATTTCAAAGCGGGGGATCCTACGAGCAGTACTTC.

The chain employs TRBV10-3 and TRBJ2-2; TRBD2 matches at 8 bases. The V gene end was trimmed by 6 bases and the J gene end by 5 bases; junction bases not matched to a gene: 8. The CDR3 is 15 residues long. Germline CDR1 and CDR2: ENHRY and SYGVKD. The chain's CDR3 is CAISPAGVGTGELFF. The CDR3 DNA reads TGTGCCATCAGCCCAGCGGGAGTGGGTACCGGGGAGCTGTTTTTT.

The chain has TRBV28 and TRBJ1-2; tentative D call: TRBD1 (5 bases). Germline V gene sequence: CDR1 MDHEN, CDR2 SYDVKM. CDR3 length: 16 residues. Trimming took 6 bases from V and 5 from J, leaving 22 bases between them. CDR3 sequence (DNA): TGTGCCAGCAGCGGGTACTGGGAGAGGGGCGGGTATGGCTACACCTTC. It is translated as CASSGYWERGGYGYTF.

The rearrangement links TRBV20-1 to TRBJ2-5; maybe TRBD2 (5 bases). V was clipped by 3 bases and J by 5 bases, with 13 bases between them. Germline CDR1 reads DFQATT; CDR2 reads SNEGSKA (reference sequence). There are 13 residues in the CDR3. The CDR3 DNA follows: TGCAGTGCTAGTCATCCGTCGGGGGAGACCCAGTACTTC. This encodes CSASHPSGETQYF.

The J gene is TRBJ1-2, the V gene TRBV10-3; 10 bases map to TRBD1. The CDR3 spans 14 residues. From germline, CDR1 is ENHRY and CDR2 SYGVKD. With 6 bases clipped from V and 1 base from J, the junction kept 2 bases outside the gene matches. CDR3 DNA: TGTGCCATCAGCGGGACAGGGGATAACTATGGCTACACCTTC. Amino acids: CAISGTGDNYGYTF.

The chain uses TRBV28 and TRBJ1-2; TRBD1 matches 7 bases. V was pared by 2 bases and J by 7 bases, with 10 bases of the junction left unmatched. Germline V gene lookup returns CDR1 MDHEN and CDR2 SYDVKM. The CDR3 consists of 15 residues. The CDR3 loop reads CASSLPQRGQGGYTF. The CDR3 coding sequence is TGTGCCAGCAGTTTACCCCAAAGGGGGCAGGGTGGCTACACCTTC.

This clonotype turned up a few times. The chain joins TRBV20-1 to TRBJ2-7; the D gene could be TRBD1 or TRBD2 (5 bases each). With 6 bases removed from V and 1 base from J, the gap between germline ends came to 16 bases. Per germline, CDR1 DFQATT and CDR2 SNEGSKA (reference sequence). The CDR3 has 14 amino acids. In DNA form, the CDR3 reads TGCAGTGCATACGACCGGGACGAATCCTACGAGCAGTACTTC. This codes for CSAYDRDESYEQYF.

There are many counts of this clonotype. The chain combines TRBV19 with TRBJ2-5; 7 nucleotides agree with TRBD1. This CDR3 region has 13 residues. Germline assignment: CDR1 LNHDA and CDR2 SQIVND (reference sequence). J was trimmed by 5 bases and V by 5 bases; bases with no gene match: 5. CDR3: CASSSDRVETQYF. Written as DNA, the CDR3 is TGTGCCAGTAGTTCCGACAGGGTCGAGACCCAGTACTTC.

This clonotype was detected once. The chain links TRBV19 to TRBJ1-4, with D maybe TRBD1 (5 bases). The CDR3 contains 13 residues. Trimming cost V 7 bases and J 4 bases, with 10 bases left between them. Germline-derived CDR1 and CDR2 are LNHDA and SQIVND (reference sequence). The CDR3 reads CASMGRHNEKLFF. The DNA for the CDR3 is TGTGCCAGTATGGGACGGCATAATGAAAAACTGTTTTTT.

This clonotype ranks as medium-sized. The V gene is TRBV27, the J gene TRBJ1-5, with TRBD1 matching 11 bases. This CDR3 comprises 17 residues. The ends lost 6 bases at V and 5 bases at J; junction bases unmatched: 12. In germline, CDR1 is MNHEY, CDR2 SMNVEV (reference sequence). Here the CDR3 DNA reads TGTGCCAGCAGCCTTAAGGTGGGGACAGGGGGTGATCAGCCCCAGCATTTT. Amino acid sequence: CASSLKVGTGGDQPQHF.

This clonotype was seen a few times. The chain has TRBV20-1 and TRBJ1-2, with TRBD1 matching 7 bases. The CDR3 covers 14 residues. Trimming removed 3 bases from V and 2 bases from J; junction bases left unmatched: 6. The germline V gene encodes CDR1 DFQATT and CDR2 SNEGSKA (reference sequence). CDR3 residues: CSASGGDRNYGYTF. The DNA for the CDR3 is TGCAGTGCTAGTGGTGGGGACAGAAACTATGGCTACACCTTC.

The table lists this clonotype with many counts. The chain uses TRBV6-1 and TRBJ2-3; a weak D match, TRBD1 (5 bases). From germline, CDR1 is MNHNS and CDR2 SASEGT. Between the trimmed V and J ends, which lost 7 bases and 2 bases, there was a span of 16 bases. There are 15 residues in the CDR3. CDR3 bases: TGTGCCAGCAATCTAATCCAGGGTTTCACAGATACGCAGTATTTT. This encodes CASNLIQGFTDTQYF.

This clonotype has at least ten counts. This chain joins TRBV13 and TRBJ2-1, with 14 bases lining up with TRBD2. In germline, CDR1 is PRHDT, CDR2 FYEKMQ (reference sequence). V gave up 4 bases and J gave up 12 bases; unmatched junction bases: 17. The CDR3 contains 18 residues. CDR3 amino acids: CASSSLSLRLAGGLWQFF. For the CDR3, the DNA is TGTGCCAGCAGCTCCCTAAGCCTCAGACTAGCGGGGGGGCTCTGGCAGTTCTTC.

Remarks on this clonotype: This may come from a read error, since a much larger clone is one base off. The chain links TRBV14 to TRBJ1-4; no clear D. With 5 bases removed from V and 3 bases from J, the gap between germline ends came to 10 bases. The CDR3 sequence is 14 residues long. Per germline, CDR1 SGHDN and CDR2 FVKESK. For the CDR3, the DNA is TGTGCCAGCAGCGAAAGTTCGTCTAATGAAAAACTGTTTTTT. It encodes CASSESSSNEKLFF.

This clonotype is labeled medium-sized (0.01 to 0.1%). CDR3 region: CAWEDRSYGYTF. CDR3 DNA sequence: TGTGCCTGGGAGGACCGGAGCTATGGCTACACCTTC. The V and J genes are TRBV30 and TRBJ1-2; D not certain. The CDR3 runs 12 residues. Germline loops: CDR1 GTSNPN, CDR2 SVGIG (reference sequence). V was clipped by 5 bases and J by 4 bases, with 11 bases between them.

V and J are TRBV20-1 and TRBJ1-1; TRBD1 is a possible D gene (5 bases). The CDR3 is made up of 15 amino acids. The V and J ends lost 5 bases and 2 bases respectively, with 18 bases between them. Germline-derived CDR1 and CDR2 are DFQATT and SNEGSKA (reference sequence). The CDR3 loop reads CSASEPRDFNTEAFF. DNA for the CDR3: TGCAGTGCTTCTGAACCCCGGGACTTCAACACTGAAGCTTTCTTT.

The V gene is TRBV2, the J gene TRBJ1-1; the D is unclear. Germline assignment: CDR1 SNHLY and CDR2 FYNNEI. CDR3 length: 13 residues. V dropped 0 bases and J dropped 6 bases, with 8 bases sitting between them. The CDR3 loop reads CASSEAREAEAFF. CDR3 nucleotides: TGTGCCAGCAGTGAAGCACGGGAGGCTGAAGCTTTCTTT.